One and the same sample provided the 25 T cell receptor beta chains below, sequenced in a study of beta chain features in type 1 diabetes. Investigators reverse transcribed all isolated RNA, so they sequenced expressed TCRB transcripts. Clones were read by immunoSEQ multiplex PCR, and TCRdb kept only the in-frame ones, dropping some. The sample lists approximately 340,000 clones; more than 12% were seen once. Sequencing was performed on naive CD4+ T cells from blood. The receptors come from a woman under 30 in good health.

This clone was seen only a few times. The V and J genes are TRBV4-3 and TRBJ1-4, with D perhaps TRBD1 (5 bases). CDR1 and CDR2 from the germline V gene are LGHNA and YSLEER. The CDR3 sequence is 16 residues long. The V end lost 3 bases, the J end lost 6 bases, and 17 bases lay between the germline ends. The CDR3 nucleotides are TGCGCCAGCAGCCAGGCTAACGGACACTGGGATGAAAAACTGTTTTTT. The encoded protein is CASSQANGHWDEKLFF.

The chain has TRBV7-9 and TRBJ2-5; TRBD2 agrees at 9 bases. The CDR3 spans 14 residues. The junction had 6 bases not matched to a gene; V was cut back by 5 bases and J by 5 bases. Per germline, CDR1 SEHNR and CDR2 FQNEAQ (reference sequence). CDR3 coding DNA: TGTGCCAGCAGCATGGGACTAGCCTGGGAGACCCAGTACTTC. Its translation is CASSMGLAWETQYF. The full variable domain, with the rest looked up from reference TRBV7-9 and TRBJ2-5, is DTGVSQNPRHKITKRGQNVTFRCDPISEHNRLYWYRQTLGQGPEFLTYFQNEAQLEKSRLLSDRFSAERPKGSFSTLEIQRTEQGDSAMYLCASSMGLAWETQYFGPGTRLLVL.

This clone was observed a handful of times. This chain uses TRBV14 with TRBJ2-7, with a weak D call TRBD1 (6 bases). CDR1 is SGHDN, CDR2 FVKESK, per germline. The V and J ends lost 9 bases and 3 bases respectively, with 18 bases between them. The CDR3 covers 14 residues. The CDR3 nucleotides read TGTGCCAGGACAAACGTAGGACAGCACTACGAGCAGTACTTC. It encodes CARTNVGQHYEQYF.

This clone turned up a few times. The V and J genes are TRBV6-5 and TRBJ2-1; TRBD1 aligns across 9 bases. The CDR3 is made up of 14 amino acids. Germline CDR1 reads MNHEY; CDR2 reads SVGAGI. Trimming removed 5 bases from V and 7 bases from J; junction bases left unmatched: 6. CDR3 sequence (DNA): TGTGCCAGCAGTACAGGACAGGGGCGGAATGAGCAGTTCTTC. It codes for CASSTGQGRNEQFF.

This clone was recorded once. The rearrangement joins TRBV6-6 to TRBJ1-1; 7 nucleotides agree with TRBD1. CDR1 MNHNY and CDR2 SVGAGI come from the germline V gene (reference sequence). The ends lost 7 bases at V and 1 base at J; junction bases unmatched: 9. CDR3 length equals 15 residues. CDR3 protein: CASTKGAGGNTEAFF. Here the CDR3 DNA reads TGTGCCAGCACGAAGGGGGCAGGGGGGAACACTGAAGCTTTCTTT.

The chain employs TRBV7-9 and TRBJ2-1, with D possibly TRBD2 on 6 matching bases. This CDR3 spans 16 amino acids. V lost 6 bases and J 0 bases, leaving 15 bases between the germline ends. The germline V gene encodes CDR1 SEHNR and CDR2 FQNEAQ (reference sequence). The CDR3 DNA reads TGTGCCAGCAGTTCGATAGCGGAGAGCTCCTACAATGAGCAGTTCTTC. Amino acid sequence: CASSSIAESSYNEQFF.

This clone was recorded a few times. The chain carries TRBV4-3 and TRBJ2-7, with 10 positions matching TRBD2. With 0 bases clipped from V and 3 bases from J, the junction kept 2 bases outside the gene matches. CDR3 length equals 15 residues. Germline CDR1 and CDR2: LGHNA and YSLEER. The CDR3 nucleotides read TGCGCCAGCAGCCAAGAGCTAGCGGGGGACTACGAGCAGTACTTC. Amino acids: CASSQELAGDYEQYF.

This clone was counted between two and nine times. The chain recombines TRBV7-9 with TRBJ2-1; D unclear. The CDR3 loop spans 14 amino acids. Germline V gene sequence: CDR1 SEHNR, CDR2 FQNEAQ (reference sequence). The V gene lost 2 bases and the J gene lost 0 bases, with 5 bases spanning the gap. CDR3 sequence reads: CASSLLVSYNEQFF. As DNA, the CDR3 is TGTGCCAGCAGCTTACTAGTCTCCTACAATGAGCAGTTCTTC.

This clone was seen a handful of times. V is TRBV7-2 and J is TRBJ2-7, with unresolved D. Between the trimmed V and J ends, which lost 3 bases and 5 bases, there was a span of 11 bases. The CDR3 covers 13 residues. CDR1 SGHTA and CDR2 FQGNSA come from the germline V gene. The chain's CDR3 is CASSFRRVNEQYF. As DNA, the CDR3 is TGTGCCAGCAGCTTTAGACGGGTCAACGAGCAGTACTTC.

The CDR3 coding sequence is TGTGCCAGCAGTTTTGGACTAGCGGGTCACAATGAGCAGTTCTTC. Translation gives CASSFGLAGHNEQFF. V is TRBV2 and J is TRBJ2-1; 11 bases align to TRBD2. Germline values: CDR1 SNHLY, CDR2 FYNNEI. Trimming at V came to 5 bases and at J to 5 bases, leaving 5 bases not matched to a gene. CDR3 size: 15 residues.

This clone has just a few counts. J is TRBJ2-7 and V is TRBV25-1; D call uncertain. Between the trimmed V and J ends, which lost 6 bases and 2 bases, there was a span of 8 bases. CDR3 length equals 12 residues. Germline values: CDR1 MGHDK, CDR2 SYGVNS. CDR3 nucleotide sequence: TGTGCCAGCAGCGGTACCGCCTACGAGCAGTACTTC. Translated, it gives CASSGTAYEQYF.

This clone was seen more than once but under ten times. This sequence joins TRBV4-3 and TRBJ1-1; possibly TRBD1 for D (5 bases). The germline gives CDR1 LGHNA, CDR2 YSLEER. Between the trimmed V and J ends, which lost 3 bases and 4 bases, there was a span of 15 bases. There are 15 residues in the CDR3. The CDR3 nucleotides read TGCGCCAGCAGCCATGGACAAACTGTTTCCACTGAAGCTTTCTTT. As protein: CASSHGQTVSTEAFF.

This clone was detected only a few times. The rearrangement joins TRBV6-4 to TRBJ1-5, with D perhaps matching TRBD1 (5 bases). Germline CDR1 reads MRHNA; CDR2 reads SNTAGT. V gave up 9 bases and J gave up 2 bases, with 14 bases separating them. This CDR3 spans 14 amino acids. CDR3 nucleotide sequence: TGTGCCAGATCGACCTCGGGGGGCAATCAGCCCCAGCATTTT. It yields the protein CARSTSGGNQPQHF.

This chain connects TRBV6-5 to TRBJ2-7; D call uncertain. Between the trimmed V and J ends, which lost 7 bases and 5 bases, there was a span of 15 bases. Germline V lookup: CDR1 MNHEY, CDR2 SVGAGI. CDR3 length: 13 amino acids. The CDR3 DNA is TGTGCCAGCACCCCACACGGGTTGGACGAGCAGTACTTC. Translating gives CASTPHGLDEQYF.

This clone was observed a few times. The chain recombines TRBV11-2 with TRBJ2-3; 12 bases align to TRBD1. Trimming removed 5 bases from V and 3 bases from J; junction bases left unmatched: 12. CDR3 length equals 18 residues. From germline, CDR1 is SGHAT and CDR2 FQNNGV. CDR3 region: CASSRAGTGGMRTDTQYF. The CDR3, as DNA: TGTGCCAGCAGCAGAGCCGGGACAGGGGGCATGAGAACAGATACGCAGTATTTT.

The CDR3 loop is CASSDRSDTQYF. The CDR3 nucleotides read TGTGCCAGCAGTGACAGGTCAGATACGCAGTATTTT. The chain employs TRBV2 and TRBJ2-3; D gene uncertain. Between the trimmed V and J ends, which lost 3 bases and 4 bases, there was a span of 5 bases. CDR1 SNHLY and CDR2 FYNNEI come from the germline V gene. This CDR3 is 12 amino acids long.

The chain is built from TRBV4-2 and TRBJ2-2; no clear D gene. CDR1 is LGHNA, CDR2 YNFKEQ, per germline. The CDR3 is 15 residues long. V lost 0 bases to trimming and J lost 4 bases, with 9 bases between them. The CDR3 loop is CASSQDTRSTGELFF. The DNA for the CDR3 is TGTGCCAGCAGCCAAGATACGCGTAGCACCGGGGAGCTGTTTTTT.

V gene TRBV15 combines with J gene TRBJ2-7; D gene unclear. Deletions cut 0 bases from V and 6 bases from J, with 15 bases between. The CDR3 is made up of 15 amino acids. CDR1 is LNHNV and CDR2 is YYDKDF in the germline V gene (reference sequence). As DNA, the CDR3 is TGTGCCACCAGCAGAGATAATGGTCGTTCGGGCGAGCAGTACTTC. Its translation: CATSRDNGRSGEQYF.

This clone has only a few counts. This CDR3 is CAWSVDTQFF. CDR3 bases: TGTGCCTGGAGTGTAGACACCCAGTTCTTC. V usage is TRBV30 and J usage is TRBJ2-1; D uncertain. Looked up from germline, CDR1 is GTSNPN and CDR2 is SVGIG (reference sequence). The CDR3 covers 10 residues. Trimming left V 0 bases short and J 13 bases short, with 7 bases between.

The chain is built from TRBV29-1 and TRBJ2-7; unclear D gene. Germline loops: CDR1 SQVTM, CDR2 ANQGSEA. V was pared by 5 bases and J by 5 bases, with 16 bases between. This CDR3 region has 13 residues. The CDR3 bases are TGCAGCGTTACTGGCAGGAAACCTCACGAGCAGTACTTC. Encoded protein: CSVTGRKPHEQYF.

In its sample, this clone was seen a few times. This rearrangement joins TRBV11-2 to TRBJ2-1; 10 positions match TRBD2. This CDR3 is built from 16 residues. The germline V gene has CDR1 SGHAT and CDR2 FQNNGV. After removal of 3 bases from V and 6 bases from J, the junction contained 8 bases not matched to a gene. This CDR3 is CASSFGLAGDLNEQFF. The CDR3 DNA sequence: TGTGCCAGCAGCTTTGGGCTAGCGGGGGACCTCAATGAGCAGTTCTTC.

This CDR3 is CASSLGRVMNTEAFF. The CDR3 DNA follows: TGTGCCAGCAGCTTAGGGCGGGTGATGAACACTGAAGCTTTCTTT. The rearrangement uses TRBV11-1 and TRBJ1-1; no clear D. This CDR3 region has 15 residues. Trimming left V 1 base short and J 0 bases short, with 9 bases between. Germline loops: CDR1 SGHAT, CDR2 FQDESV (reference sequence).

The rearrangement links TRBV28 to TRBJ2-2; TRBD1 might be the D (6 bases). The CDR3 runs to 15 residues. The V and J ends lost 6 bases and 1 base respectively, with 12 bases between them. Germline values: CDR1 MDHEN, CDR2 SYDVKM. CDR3 coding DNA: TGTGCCAGCAGAAATCCGGGACAGAACACCGGGGAGCTGTTTTTT. Encoded protein: CASRNPGQNTGELFF.

The chain couples TRBV6-6 to TRBJ2-5; 8 nucleotides match TRBD2. Looked up from germline, CDR1 is MNHNY and CDR2 is SVGAGI (reference sequence). The CDR3 is 14 residues long. Losses at the gene ends were 8 bases for V and 2 bases for J; bases not matched to a gene: 7. The CDR3 here is CASATGGGQETQYF. The CDR3 DNA is TGTGCCAGCGCGACGGGAGGGGGTCAAGAGACCCAGTACTTC.

The chain uses TRBV28 and TRBJ2-7; TRBD2 matches at 8 bases. Germline CDR1 MDHEN, CDR2 SYDVKM. Unmatched junction bases numbered 17, after V lost 7 bases and J lost 9 bases. The CDR3 runs 15 residues. CDR3 amino acids: CASTPAGTSLRGQYF. Here the CDR3 DNA reads TGTGCCAGCACCCCGGCAGGGACTAGTCTACGAGGGCAGTACTTC.